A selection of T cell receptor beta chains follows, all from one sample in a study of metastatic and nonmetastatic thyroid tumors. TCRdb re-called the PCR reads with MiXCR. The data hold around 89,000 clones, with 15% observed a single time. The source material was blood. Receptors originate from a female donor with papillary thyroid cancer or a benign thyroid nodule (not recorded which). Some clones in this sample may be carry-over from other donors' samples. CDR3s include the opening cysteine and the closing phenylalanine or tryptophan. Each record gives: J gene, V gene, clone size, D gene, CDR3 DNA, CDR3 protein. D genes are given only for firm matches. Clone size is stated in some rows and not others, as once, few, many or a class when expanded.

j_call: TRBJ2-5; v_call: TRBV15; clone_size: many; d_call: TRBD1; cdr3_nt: TGTGCCACCAGCAGGAACCTACAGGGGATGGAGACCCAGTACTTC; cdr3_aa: CATSRNLQGMETQYF
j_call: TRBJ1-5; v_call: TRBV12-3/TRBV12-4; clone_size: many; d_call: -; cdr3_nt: TGTGCCAGCAGCCCGGATCAAGGCAATCAGCCCCAGCATTTT; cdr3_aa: CASSPDQGNQPQHF
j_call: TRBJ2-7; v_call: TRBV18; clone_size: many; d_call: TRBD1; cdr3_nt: TGTGCCAGCTCACCGGGACAGGGCGTCTACGAGCAGTACTTC; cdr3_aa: CASSPGQGVYEQYF
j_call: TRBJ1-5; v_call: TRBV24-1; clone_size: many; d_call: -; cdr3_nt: TGTGCCACCAGTATTGGCCCTCAGCCCCAGCATTTT; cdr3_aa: CATSIGPQPQHF
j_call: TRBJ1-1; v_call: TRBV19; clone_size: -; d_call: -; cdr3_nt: TGTGCCAGTAGTAGCGTCGGGGGAATGAACACTGAAGCTTCCTTT; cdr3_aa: CASSSVGGMNTEASF
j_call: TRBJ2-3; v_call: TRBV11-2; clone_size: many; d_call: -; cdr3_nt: TGTGCCAGCAGCTTAGTACAGGCAGATACGCAGTATTTT; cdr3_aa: CASSLVQADTQYF
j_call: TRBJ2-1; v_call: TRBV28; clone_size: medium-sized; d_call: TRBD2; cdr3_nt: TGTGCCAGCAGCCCGGGGGGGGATGAGCAGTTCTTC; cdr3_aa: CASSPGGDEQFF
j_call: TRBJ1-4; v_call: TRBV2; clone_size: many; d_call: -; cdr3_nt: TGTGCCAGCACACGGAAAACAGGTTCAACTAATGAAAAACTGTTTTTT; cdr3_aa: CASTRKTGSTNEKLFF
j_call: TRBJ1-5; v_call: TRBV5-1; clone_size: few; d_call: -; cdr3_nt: TGCGCCAGCAGTTACTATTACGAGGGACAGCCCCAGCATTTT; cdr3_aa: CASSYYYEGQPQHF
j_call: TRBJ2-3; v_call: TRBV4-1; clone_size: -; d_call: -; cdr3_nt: TGCGCCAGCAGCCAAGATCGAGGGCCAGATGCGCAGTATTTT; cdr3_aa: CASSQDRGPDAQYF
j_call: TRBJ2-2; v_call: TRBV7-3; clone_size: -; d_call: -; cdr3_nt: TGTGTCAGCAGCCGAGTACAGTGGGCCGGGGAGCTGTTTTTT; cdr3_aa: CVSSRVQWAGELFF
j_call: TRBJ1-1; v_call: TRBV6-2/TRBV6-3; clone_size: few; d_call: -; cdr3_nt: TGTGCCAGCAGCAGAAGTGTTGGCACTGAATCTTTCTTT; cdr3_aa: CASSRSVGTESFF
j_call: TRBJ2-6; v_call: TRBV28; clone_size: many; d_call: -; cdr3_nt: TGTGCCAGCGTCCCCGGAGATCCCTCTGGGGCCAACATCCTGACTTTC; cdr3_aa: CASVPGDPSGANILTF
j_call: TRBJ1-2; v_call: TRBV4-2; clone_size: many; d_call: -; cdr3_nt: TGTGCCAGCAGCCAAGAATCGTACAGGCGGCCCTACACCTTC; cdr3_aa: CASSQESYRRPYTF
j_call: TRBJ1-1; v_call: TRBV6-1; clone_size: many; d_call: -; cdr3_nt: TGTGCCAGCAGTCGTGGACGGCTGAACACTGAAGCTTTCTTT; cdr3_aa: CASSRGRLNTEAFF
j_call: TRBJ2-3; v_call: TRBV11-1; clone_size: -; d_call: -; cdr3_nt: TGTGCCAGCAGCCCATCATTAGAGACAGTCCTGGTTACGCAGTATTTT; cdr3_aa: CASSPSLETVLVTQYF
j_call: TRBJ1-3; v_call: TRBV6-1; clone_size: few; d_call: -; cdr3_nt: TGTGCCAGCAGTCCCCTCCGTGACATCTCTGGAAACACAATATATTTT; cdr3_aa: CASSPLRDISGNTIYF
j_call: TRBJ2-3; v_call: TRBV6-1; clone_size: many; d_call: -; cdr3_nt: TGTGCCAGCAGTTTCCGACAGGTCGGTCTCACAGATACGCAGTATTTT; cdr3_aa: CASSFRQVGLTDTQYF
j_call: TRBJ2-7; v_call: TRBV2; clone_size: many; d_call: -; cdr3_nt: TGTGCCAGCAGGGGGCTGAGTTACGAGCAGTACTTC; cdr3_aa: CASRGLSYEQYF
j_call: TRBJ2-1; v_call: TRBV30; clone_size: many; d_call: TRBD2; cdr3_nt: TGTGCCTGGAGTGAGGCGGGGGTTGAGCAGTTCTTC; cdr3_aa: CAWSEAGVEQFF
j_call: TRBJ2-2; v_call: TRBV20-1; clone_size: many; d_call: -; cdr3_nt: TGCAGTGCTAGAGAGCCAGCGAACACCGGGGAGCTGTTTTTT; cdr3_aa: CSAREPANTGELFF
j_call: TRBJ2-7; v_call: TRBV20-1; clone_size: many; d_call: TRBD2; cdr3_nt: TGCAGTTCCGGACTAGCGGGGGGCCCCTACGAGCAGTACTTC; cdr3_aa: CSSGLAGGPYEQYF
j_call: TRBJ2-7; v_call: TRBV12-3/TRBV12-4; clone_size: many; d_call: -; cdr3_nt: TGTGCCAGCGGGTCTTATTACGAGCAGTACTTC; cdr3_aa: CASGSYYEQYF
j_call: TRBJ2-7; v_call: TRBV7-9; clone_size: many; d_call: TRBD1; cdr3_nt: TGTGCCAGCAGGGACAGGGGGGACTACGAGCAGTACTTC; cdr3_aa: CASRDRGDYEQYF
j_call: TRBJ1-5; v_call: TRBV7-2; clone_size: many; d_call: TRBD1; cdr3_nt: TGTGCCAGCAATACAGGGGGCAATCAGCCCCAGCATTTT; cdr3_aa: CASNTGGNQPQHF
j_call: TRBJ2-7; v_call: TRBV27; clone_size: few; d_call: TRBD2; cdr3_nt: TGTGCCAGCACTATCCGGGGGGGGGCTTACGAGCAGTACTTC; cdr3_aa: CASTIRGGAYEQYF
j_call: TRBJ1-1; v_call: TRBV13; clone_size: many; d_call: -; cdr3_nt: TGTGCCAGCAGCTTAACGGCCAACACTGAAGCTTTCTTT; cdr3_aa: CASSLTANTEAFF
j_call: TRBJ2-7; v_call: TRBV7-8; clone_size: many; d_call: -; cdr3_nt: TGTGCCAGCAGCTTAGTGGGGTACGAGCAGTACTTC; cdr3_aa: CASSLVGYEQYF
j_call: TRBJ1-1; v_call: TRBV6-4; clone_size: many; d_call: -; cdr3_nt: TGTGCCAGCAGTGACTCGGAGAGCTCTGAAGCTTTCTTT; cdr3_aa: CASSDSESSEAFF
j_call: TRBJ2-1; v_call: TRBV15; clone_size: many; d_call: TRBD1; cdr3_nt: TGTGCCACCAGCAGAGACCCGGGACAGGGGGGCAATGAGCAGTTCTTC; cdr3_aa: CATSRDPGQGGNEQFF
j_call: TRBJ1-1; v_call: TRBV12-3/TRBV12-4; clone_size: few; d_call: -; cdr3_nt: TGTGCCATCAGTTTAAGGTGTGGGACTGAAGCTTTCTTT; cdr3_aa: CAISLRCGTEAFF
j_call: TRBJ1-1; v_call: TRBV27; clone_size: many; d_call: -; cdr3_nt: TGTGCCAGCAGTCCGCAACGACAGTTTATGAACACTGAAGCTTTCTTT; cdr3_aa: CASSPQRQFMNTEAFF
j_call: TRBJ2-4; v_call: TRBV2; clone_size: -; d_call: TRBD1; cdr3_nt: TGTGCCAGCAGTGCAGCCCGGGACAGGGGAAACATTCAGTACTTC; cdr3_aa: CASSAARDRGNIQYF
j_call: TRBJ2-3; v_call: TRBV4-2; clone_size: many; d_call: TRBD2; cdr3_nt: TGTGCCAGCAGCCAAGAAGCAGCGGGGGGGCCGGGAGATACGCAGTATTTT; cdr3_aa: CASSQEAAGGPGDTQYF
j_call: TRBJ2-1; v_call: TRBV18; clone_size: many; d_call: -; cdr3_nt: TGTGCCAGCTCACCAGCGACAGGTTACAATGAGCAGTTCTTC; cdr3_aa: CASSPATGYNEQFF
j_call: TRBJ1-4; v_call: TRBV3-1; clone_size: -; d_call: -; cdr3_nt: TGTGCCAGCAGCCAAGCCCACAGGGATGAAAAACTGTTTTTT; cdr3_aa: CASSQAHRDEKLFF
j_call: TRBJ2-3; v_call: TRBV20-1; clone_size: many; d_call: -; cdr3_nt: TGCAGTGCTTCCCCGCTTGAGGGGGGCACAGATACGCAGTATTTT; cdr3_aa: CSASPLEGGTDTQYF
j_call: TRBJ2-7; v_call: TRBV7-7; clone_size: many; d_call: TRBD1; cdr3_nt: TGTGCTAGCAGCCGGGACAGGGTGAGCGAGCAGTACTTC; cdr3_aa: CASSRDRVSEQYF
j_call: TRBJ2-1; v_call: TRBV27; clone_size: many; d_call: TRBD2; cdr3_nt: TGTGCCAGCAGTTTATTCCCTACCTCGCGGGGGGGCTCGAGTGAGCAGTTCTTC; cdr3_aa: CASSLFPTSRGGSSEQFF
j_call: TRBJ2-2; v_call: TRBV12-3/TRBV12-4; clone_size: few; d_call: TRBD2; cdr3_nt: TGTGCCAGCATGACTAGCGGGAGGGCCGGGGAGCTGTTTTTT; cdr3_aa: CASMTSGRAGELFF
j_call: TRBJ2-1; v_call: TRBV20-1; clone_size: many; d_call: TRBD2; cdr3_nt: TGCAGTGCTAGAGATGTCCGGGAGGTGACCAATGAGCAGTTCTTC; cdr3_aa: CSARDVREVTNEQFF
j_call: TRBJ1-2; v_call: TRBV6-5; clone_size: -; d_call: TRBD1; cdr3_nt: TGTGCCAGCAGTTACCCTCCGGACAGGGTAGGAGAAGGCTACACCTTC; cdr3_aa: CASSYPPDRVGEGYTF
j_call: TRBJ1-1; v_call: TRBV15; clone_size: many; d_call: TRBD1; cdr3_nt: TGTGCCACCAGCAGAGAGCTGGACAGGCACACTGAAGCTTTCTTT; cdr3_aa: CATSRELDRHTEAFF
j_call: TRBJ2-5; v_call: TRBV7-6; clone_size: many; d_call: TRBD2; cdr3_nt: TGTGCCAGCAGCTTAGGGACTAGCGGGGGGGGGCACGAGACCCAGTACTTC; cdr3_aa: CASSLGTSGGGHETQYF
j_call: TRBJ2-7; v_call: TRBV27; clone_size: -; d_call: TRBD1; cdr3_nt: TGTGCCAGCAAACAGGGGGTGACCTCCTACGAGCAGTACTTC; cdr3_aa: CASKQGVTSYEQYF
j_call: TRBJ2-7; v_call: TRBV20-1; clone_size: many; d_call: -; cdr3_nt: TGCAGTGCTCGAGCCCCATTGGAATACTTC; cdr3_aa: CSARAPLEYF
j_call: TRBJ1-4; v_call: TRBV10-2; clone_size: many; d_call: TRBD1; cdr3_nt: TGCGCCAGCGGACAGGGGGGAGGCGGGGGCGAAAAACTGTTTTTT; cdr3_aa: CASGQGGGGGEKLFF
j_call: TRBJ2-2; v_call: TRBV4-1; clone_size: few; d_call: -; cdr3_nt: TGCGCCAGCAGCCAAGAGACAGCCGCTCCCGGGGAGCTGTTTTTT; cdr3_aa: CASSQETAAPGELFF
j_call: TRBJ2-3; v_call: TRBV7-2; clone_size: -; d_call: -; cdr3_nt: TGTGCCAGCAGCTTAGATGGCCAAGAATATACGCAGTATTTT; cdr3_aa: CASSLDGQEYTQYF
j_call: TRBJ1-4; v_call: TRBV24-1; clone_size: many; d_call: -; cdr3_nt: TGTGCCACCAGTGTGACAGTCCGGGAAAAACTGTTTTTT; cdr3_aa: CATSVTVREKLFF
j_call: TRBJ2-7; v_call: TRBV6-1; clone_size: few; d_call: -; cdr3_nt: TGTGCCAGCAGTGAAGAGCCGGCAGAATCGTACGAGCAGTACTTC; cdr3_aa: CASSEEPAESYEQYF
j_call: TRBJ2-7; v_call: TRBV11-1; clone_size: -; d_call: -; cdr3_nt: TGTGCCAGCAGCCATTTCCGTTGGGCCAGCTCCTACGAGCAGTACTTC; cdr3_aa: CASSHFRWASSYEQYF
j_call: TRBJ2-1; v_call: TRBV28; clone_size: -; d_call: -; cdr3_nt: TGTGCCAGCAGTTTTGATAGACCCTGGAGTGAGCAGTTCTTC; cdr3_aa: CASSFDRPWSEQFF
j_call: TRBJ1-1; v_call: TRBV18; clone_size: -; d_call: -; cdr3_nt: TGTGCCAGCTCACGGGTACAGGGTGGCCACACTGAAGCTTTCTTT; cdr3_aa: CASSRVQGGHTEAFF
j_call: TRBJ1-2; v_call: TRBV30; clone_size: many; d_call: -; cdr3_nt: TGTGCCTGGACCTCGGACACTGACGACTATGGCTACACCTTC; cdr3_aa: CAWTSDTDDYGYTF